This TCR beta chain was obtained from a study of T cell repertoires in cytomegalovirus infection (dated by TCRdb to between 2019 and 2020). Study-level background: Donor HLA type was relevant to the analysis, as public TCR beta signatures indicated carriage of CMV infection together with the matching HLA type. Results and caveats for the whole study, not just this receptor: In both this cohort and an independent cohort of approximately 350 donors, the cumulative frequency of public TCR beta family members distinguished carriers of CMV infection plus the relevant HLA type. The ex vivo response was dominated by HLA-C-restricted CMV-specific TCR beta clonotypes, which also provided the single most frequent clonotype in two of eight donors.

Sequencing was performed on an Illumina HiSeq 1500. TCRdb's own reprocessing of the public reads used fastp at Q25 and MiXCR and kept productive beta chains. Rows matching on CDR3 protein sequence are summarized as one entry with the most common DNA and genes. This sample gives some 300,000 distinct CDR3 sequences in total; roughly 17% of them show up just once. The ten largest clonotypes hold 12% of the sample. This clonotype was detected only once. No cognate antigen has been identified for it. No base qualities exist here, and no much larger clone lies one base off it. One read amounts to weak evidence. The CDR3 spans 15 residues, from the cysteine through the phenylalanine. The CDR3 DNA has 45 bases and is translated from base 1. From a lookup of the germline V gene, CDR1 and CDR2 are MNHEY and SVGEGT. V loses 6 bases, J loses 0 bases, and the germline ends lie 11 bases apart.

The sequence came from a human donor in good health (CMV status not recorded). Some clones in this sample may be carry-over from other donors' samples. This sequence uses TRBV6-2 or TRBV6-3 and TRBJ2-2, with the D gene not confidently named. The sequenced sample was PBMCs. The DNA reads TGTGCCAGCAGCGTTTTGGGGACGAACACCGGGGAGCTGTTTTTT. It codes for CASSVLGTNTGELFF.